Below, 8 T cell receptor beta chains from the same sample are listed, as sequenced in a study of T cell changes during pregnancy in multiple sclerosis. Sequencing was performed with immunoSEQ multiplex PCR; in TCRdb, only in-frame clones are kept and a portion is missing. The data show just over 40,000 clones, 88% seen once. Source: peripheral blood, taken in the first trimester of pregnancy. The receptors shown here come from a female donor in good health, enrolled as a control in a pregnancy study.

V and J are TRBV9 and TRBJ1-2; 7 positions match TRBD1. This CDR3 has 15 amino acids. Germline V gene sequence: CDR1 SGDLS, CDR2 YYNGEE. The V and J ends lost 2 bases and 4 bases, in that order; junction bases with no gene match: 8. As DNA, the CDR3 is TGTGCCAGCAGCGTGAGTTCCGGGACAGTCTATGGCTACACCTTC. This gives the protein CASSVSSGTVYGYTF.

J is TRBJ1-4 and V is TRBV6-1; D perhaps matches TRBD1 (5 bases). There are 15 residues in the CDR3. V was shortened by 0 bases and J by 7 bases, with 12 bases between the two germline ends. The germline gives CDR1 MNHNS, CDR2 SASEGT. DNA for the CDR3: TGTGCCAGCAGTGAAGCGTCCGGGGGAGGTGAAAAACTGTTTTTT. It is translated as CASSEASGGGEKLFF.

The gene calls are TRBV5-5 and TRBJ1-2; D remains unclear. CDR1 SGHKS and CDR2 YYEKEE come from the germline V gene (reference sequence). The V and J ends lost 4 bases and 4 bases respectively, with 20 bases between them. The CDR3 is 16 amino acids. CDR3: CASSQRRSPEFYGYTF. In nucleotides, the CDR3 is TGTGCCAGCAGCCAGAGGAGGTCCCCTGAGTTCTATGGCTACACCTTC.

The J gene is TRBJ2-3, the V gene TRBV9; D is ambiguous. Trimming shortened V by 0 bases and J by 2 bases, and 10 bases separated the two germline ends. CDR3 size: 15 residues. The germline CDR1 and CDR2 sequences are SGDLS and YYNGEE. The CDR3 coding sequence is TGTGCCAGCAGCGTAGTCCTGGGCCCCACAGATACGCAGTATTTT. Protein product: CASSVVLGPTDTQYF.

This clone was counted a few times. The V gene is TRBV4-2, the J gene TRBJ2-7, with 8 bases aligning to TRBD1. The CDR3 extends over 16 amino acids. Germline values: CDR1 LGHNA, CDR2 YNFKEQ. The junction had 11 bases not matched to a gene; V was cut back by 4 bases and J by 3 bases. This chain's CDR3 is CASSPAGQANYYEQYF. DNA for the CDR3: TGTGCCAGCAGCCCGGCGGGACAGGCTAACTACTACGAGCAGTACTTC.

The rearrangement joins TRBV11-2 to TRBJ2-1, with 7 bases matching TRBD2. Looked up from germline, CDR1 is SGHAT and CDR2 is FQNNGV. The CDR3 runs to 17 residues. Germline trimming cut 5 bases from V and 8 bases from J; bases unmatched to any gene: 18. Written as DNA, the CDR3 is TGTGCCAGCAGCCCTCATCGACTAGCAGCATCACCACATGAGCAGTTCTTC. It encodes CASSPHRLAASPHEQFF.

The V and J genes are TRBV28 and TRBJ1-2, with 7 bases fitting TRBD1. Germline V gene lookup returns CDR1 MDHEN and CDR2 SYDVKM. Trimming removed 2 bases from V and 4 bases from J; junction bases left unmatched: 1. CDR3 length equals 13 residues. CDR3 protein: CASSLRGRYGYTF. CDR3 bases: TGTGCCAGCAGTTTAAGGGGGCGCTATGGCTACACCTTC.

J is TRBJ2-3 and V is TRBV6-1; the match to TRBD1 covers 7 bases. Germline V gene sequence: CDR1 MNHNS, CDR2 SASEGT. Germline trimming cut 2 bases from V and 4 bases from J; bases unmatched to any gene: 6. The CDR3 contains 15 residues. Here the CDR3 DNA reads TGTGCCAGCAGTGAATCAGACCAGGGGGCAGATACGCAGTATTTT. This encodes CASSESDQGADTQYF.